A selection of T cell receptor beta chains follows, all from one sample in a study of pediatric ulcerative colitis. The protocol was immunoSEQ multiplex PCR, while the TCRdb copy is restricted to in-frame clones and leaves out a portion. Of about 64,000 clones listed, around 80% are singletons. What was sequenced was blood. Every receptor here comes from a boy aged 10-17 years with moderate ulcerative colitis. Both conserved end residues are part of each CDR3. The D gene is left open where the match is weak. Where a row states a size, it is once, few, many or the class of an expanded clone; other rows omit it.

size: NA; J: TRBJ1-2; D: NA; V: TRBV5-1; DNA: TGCGCCAGCAGCTATGGACAGCACCGTAACTATGGCTACACCTTC; CDR3: CASSYGQHRNYGYTF
size: NA; J: TRBJ1-1; D: NA; V: TRBV14; DNA: TGTGCCAGCAGTCAATTTACAGGAATGAACACTGAAGCTTTCTTT; CDR3: CASSQFTGMNTEAFF
size: NA; J: TRBJ2-2; D: TRBD2; V: TRBV11-2; DNA: TGTGCCAGCAGCCCTCTCAGCGGGAGCAACACCGGGGAGCTGTTTTTT; CDR3: CASSPLSGSNTGELFF
size: NA; J: TRBJ2-7; D: NA; V: TRBV10-1; DNA: TGCGCCAGCAGTGAGTATGGACAGTCCCACGAGCAGTACTTC; CDR3: CASSEYGQSHEQYF
size: NA; J: TRBJ2-7; D: NA; V: TRBV29-1; DNA: TGCAGCGTTGAAGAGACAGGCCCCAGGTACGAGCAGTACTTC; CDR3: CSVEETGPRYEQYF
size: NA; J: TRBJ1-5; D: TRBD1; V: TRBV2; DNA: TGTGCCAGCAGTGCAAGACAGGGGGACAATCAGCCCCAGCATTTT; CDR3: CASSARQGDNQPQHF
size: few; J: TRBJ2-1; D: NA; V: TRBV19; DNA: TGTGCCAGTACCCCGAAGCCCTCGTCTCATACTGGCAATGAGCAGTTCTTC; CDR3: CASTPKPSSHTGNEQFF
size: NA; J: TRBJ2-2; D: NA; V: TRBV30; DNA: TGTGCCTGGAGTGTACCTCCTAGGCCGGTCGGGGAGCTGTTTTTT; CDR3: CAWSVPPRPVGELFF
size: NA; J: TRBJ1-2; D: NA; V: TRBV29-1; DNA: TGCAGCGTTGGAACGGGTTCCAACTATGGCTACACCTTC; CDR3: CSVGTGSNYGYTF
size: NA; J: TRBJ1-6; D: NA; V: TRBV6-6; DNA: TGTGCCAGCAGTTTTCGGCCCAGGGATGGTTCACCCCTCCACTTT; CDR3: CASSFRPRDGSPLHF
size: NA; J: TRBJ1-1; D: NA; V: TRBV10-2; DNA: TGCGCCAGCAGTGAGAACAGCCCGAACACTGAAGCTTTCTTT; CDR3: CASSENSPNTEAFF
size: NA; J: TRBJ1-2; D: TRBD1; V: TRBV4-1; DNA: TGCGCCAGCAGCCAAACAGGGGTCTATGGCTACACCTTC; CDR3: CASSQTGVYGYTF
size: NA; J: TRBJ1-2; D: TRBD1; V: TRBV7-3; DNA: TGTGCCAGCAGCTTAGGACAGGGGAACTATGGCTACACCTTC; CDR3: CASSLGQGNYGYTF
size: NA; J: TRBJ1-2; D: TRBD1; V: TRBV11-2; DNA: TGTGCCAGCAGCTTAGCAGGGGGCCATTTCTATGGCTACACCTTC; CDR3: CASSLAGGHFYGYTF
size: NA; J: TRBJ2-5; D: TRBD1; V: TRBV9; DNA: TGTGCCAGCAGCGTAGAGACAGGGGGTTGGAGTTTAGGGACCCAGTACTTC; CDR3: CASSVETGGWSLGTQYF
size: once; J: TRBJ1-1; D: NA; V: TRBV7-2; DNA: TGTGCCAGCAGCTTTAGAGTGAACACTGAAGCTTTCTTT; CDR3: CASSFRVNTEAFF
size: NA; J: TRBJ1-2; D: NA; V: TRBV11-2; DNA: TGTGCCAGCAGCACACGACAGGCTACTAACTATGGCTACACCTTC; CDR3: CASSTRQATNYGYTF
size: NA; J: TRBJ1-2; D: NA; V: TRBV10-1; DNA: TGCGCTCATGCTACCAACTATGGCTACACCTTC; CDR3: CAHATNYGYTF
size: NA; J: TRBJ1-4; D: NA; V: TRBV7-9; DNA: TGTGCCAGCAGCCTAGCATTTGGGGCCGCAACTAATGAAAAACTGTTTTTT; CDR3: CASSLAFGAATNEKLFF
size: NA; J: TRBJ2-7; D: NA; V: TRBV5-1; DNA: TGCGCCAGCAGCTTGGGGGTGACTAGCTCCTACGAGCAGTACTTC; CDR3: CASSLGVTSSYEQYF
size: NA; J: TRBJ2-1; D: TRBD2; V: TRBV11-3; DNA: TGTGCCAGCAGCCCTAGCCAATTACTAGCGGGGGAGCAGTTCTTC; CDR3: CASSPSQLLAGEQFF
size: NA; J: TRBJ1-5; D: NA; V: TRBV2; DNA: TGTGCCAGCAGTGATGGCCTTAGGCTGGCGGGCAATCAGCCCCAGCATTTT; CDR3: CASSDGLRLAGNQPQHF
size: NA; J: TRBJ1-1; D: NA; V: TRBV20-1; DNA: TGCAGTCCGTCTAACGAAGCTTTCTTT; CDR3: CSPSNEAFF